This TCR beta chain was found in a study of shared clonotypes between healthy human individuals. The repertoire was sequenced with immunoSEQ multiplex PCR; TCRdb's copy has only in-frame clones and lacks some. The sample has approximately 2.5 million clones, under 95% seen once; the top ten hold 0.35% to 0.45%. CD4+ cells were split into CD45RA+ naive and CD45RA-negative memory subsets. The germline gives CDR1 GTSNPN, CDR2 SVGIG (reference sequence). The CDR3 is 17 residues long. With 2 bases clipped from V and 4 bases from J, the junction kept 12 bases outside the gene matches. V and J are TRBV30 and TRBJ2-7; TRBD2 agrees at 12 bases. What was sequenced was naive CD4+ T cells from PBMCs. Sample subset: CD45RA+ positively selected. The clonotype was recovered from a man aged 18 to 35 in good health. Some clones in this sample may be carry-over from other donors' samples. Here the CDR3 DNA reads TGTGCCTGGAGTAGGGGTGTCCTAGCGGGAGGGCGGTACGAGCAGTACTTC. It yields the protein CAWSRGVLAGGRYEQYF.